Below, one T cell receptor (beta chain) is given with its context. Its recognized antigen is unknown. Base qualities were left out, and no much larger clone turns up one base away. The source of the sample is a study of T cell changes during pregnancy in multiple sclerosis (dated by TCRdb to 2018 to 2020). Notes on the research overall: Changes in the T cell repertoire over the course of pregnancy were examined in this study in women with multiple sclerosis.

The library was obtained by the immunoSEQ multiplex PCR assay. In TCRdb, the immuneACCESS table is reduced to in-frame sequences with V and J assigned. These tables do not hold every clone; where another copy was compared, an unresolved V gene accounts for under half, and the others remain unexplained. The sample yields around 57,000 clones; roughly 89% were counted once. Jointly, the top ten make up approximately 1.5% of the sample. V lost 1 base and J lost 4 bases, and the count of bases not matched to a germline gene is 10. The CDR3 measures 18 amino acids from cysteine to phenylalanine. Here the CDR3 DNA is all that survives: 54 bases in frame from base 1. CDR1 and CDR2, looked up from the germline V gene, are SGHTA and FQGNSA.

The sequencing used peripheral blood, collected after pregnancy. The receptor's source is a female donor in good health, enrolled as a control in a pregnancy study. The chain couples TRBV7-2 to TRBJ2-7; the junction holds 13 bases that match TRBD2. The CDR3 reads CASSLVTSGGALRYEQYF. The DNA is as follows: TGTGCCAGCAGCTTAGTTACTAGCGGGGGGGCCTTGCGGTACGAGCAGTACTTC.